This T cell receptor beta chain was recorded in a study of CD8 T cells in ankylosing spondylitis. Quantitative 5'-RACE with molecular barcodes produced the TCR beta libraries. TCRdb analysed the 5' RACE reads with MiXCR anew, one entry per CDR3 protein. The sample has some 800,000 distinct CDR3 sequences; roughly 12% are singletons. This clonotype occurred many times. Its antigen is currently unknown. The ends were cut back, 5 bases at V and 9 bases at J, with 8 bases in the middle. CDR3 length equals 11 residues. Germline CDR1 and CDR2: SEHNR and FQNEAQ (reference sequence). The study's findings and limits: In ankylosing spondylitis blood, a motif of seven to nine highly homologous TCR beta variants appeared characteristic. Within peripheral blood, clones linked to disease were CD8+ and relatively rare. In reactive arthritis synovial fluid and blood, some motif variants had been reported before. Clones linked to disease were reported to show significant enrichment in matched ankylosing spondylitis synovial fluid.

This receptor was identified in a male donor with ankylosing spondylitis. Specimen: blood, either unsorted or a sorted T cell fraction (not recorded which). This rearrangement joins TRBV7-9 to TRBJ2-1; the D is unclear. DNA of the CDR3: TGTGCCAGCAGCACTTGGGGTGAGCAGTTCTTC. This encodes CASSTWGEQFF.